The clone carrying this T cell receptor (beta chain) was seen at least ten times. Its antigen is not known. The CDR3 contains 14 residues. Germline lookup yields CDR1 SNHLY and CDR2 FYNNEI. V dropped 7 bases and J dropped 6 bases, with 16 bases sitting between them. This entry comes from a study of read filtering for tumor transcriptome and immune sequencing. Study-wide results and limits: Correlation between methods rose after single-read clonotypes were removed. The CD138-negative fraction was mixed bone marrow immune cells, not pure T cells.

Molecular barcoded adaptors covering alpha/delta and beta/gamma chains were used on roughly 400 ng RNA. One entry per CDR3 protein results from TCRdb running MiXCR on the reads. The sample contains over 55,000 distinct CDR3 sequences, about 15% of which appear only once. The V call is TRBV2, the J call TRBJ2-1, with D possibly called TRBD1 or TRBD2 (5 bases each). Source material: a population of CD138-negative cells sorted from bone marrow. The clonotype was recovered from a donor aged 40 or over with multiple myeloma. The CDR3 DNA follows: TGTGCCAGCATCTTTGCCGCCGGGGCCAATGAGCAGTTCTTC. This codes for CASIFAAGANEQFF.